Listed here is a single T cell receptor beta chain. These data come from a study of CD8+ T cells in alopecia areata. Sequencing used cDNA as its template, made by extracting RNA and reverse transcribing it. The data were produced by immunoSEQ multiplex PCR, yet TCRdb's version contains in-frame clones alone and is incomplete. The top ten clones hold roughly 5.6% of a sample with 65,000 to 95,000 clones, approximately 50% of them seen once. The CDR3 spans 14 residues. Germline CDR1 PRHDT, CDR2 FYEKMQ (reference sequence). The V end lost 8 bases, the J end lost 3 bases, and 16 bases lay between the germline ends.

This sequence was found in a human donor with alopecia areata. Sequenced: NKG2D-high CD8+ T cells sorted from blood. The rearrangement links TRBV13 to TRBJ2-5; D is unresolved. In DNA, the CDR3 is TGTGCCAGCTACCTGGCGACACACAAAGAGACCCAGTACTTC. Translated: CASYLATHKETQYF. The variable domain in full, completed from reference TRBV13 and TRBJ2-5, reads AAGVIQSPRHLIKEKRETATLKCYPIPRHDTVYWYQQGPGQDPQFLISFYEKMQSDKGSIPDRFSAQQFSDYHSELNMSSLELGDSALYFCASYLATHKETQYFGPGTRLLVL.